The 6 T cell receptor beta chains reported below all come from one sample, sequenced in a study of OX40 agonist ivuxolimab in advanced cancers. Method: immunoSEQ multiplex PCR; TCRdb's copy keeps in-frame clones and lacks some. This repertoire shows 75,000 to 100,000 clones, 80% to 90% found once; its top ten account for around 5.9%. This sample comprised CD4+ or CD8+ T cells sorted from blood, obtained in a trial of the OX40 agonist ivuxolimab. Receptor source: an adult with an advanced solid tumor such as melanoma, head and neck, liver or kidney cancer.

The rearrangement uses TRBV19 and TRBJ2-7; 10 positions match TRBD1. V lost 5 bases, J lost 6 bases, and 10 bases stayed unmatched. The CDR3 covers 15 residues. Germline V gene data show CDR1 as LNHDA and CDR2 as SQIVND (reference sequence). As DNA, the CDR3 is TGTGCCAGTAGTCTCCGACAGGGGGCGATTGTCGAGCAGTACTTC. Translation gives CASSLRQGAIVEQYF.

This clone was detected once. V gene TRBV19 combines with J gene TRBJ1-5; 7 bases are shared with TRBD1. CDR3 length: 13 amino acids. Germline trimming cut 7 bases from V and 6 bases from J; bases unmatched to any gene: 6. From germline, CDR1 is LNHDA and CDR2 SQIVND (reference sequence). The CDR3 region is CASTVQGGQPQHF. DNA of the CDR3: TGTGCCAGTACTGTTCAGGGGGGTCAGCCCCAGCATTTT.

The rearrangement uses TRBV7-9 and TRBJ2-7, with TRBD1 as a possible D gene (5 bases). Between the trimmed V and J ends, which lost 4 bases and 12 bases, there was a span of 13 bases. Looked up from germline, CDR1 is SEHNR and CDR2 is FQNEAQ (reference sequence). The CDR3 is 11 amino acids. CDR3 region: CASSYQGPPYF. CDR3 sequence (DNA): TGTGCCAGCAGCTACCAGGGCCCGCCGTACTTC.

The chain is built from TRBV4-3 and TRBJ2-1; D uncertain. The CDR3 has 16 residues. Trimming stripped 2 bases from V and 0 bases from J, with 11 bases between. The V gene's germline CDR1 is LGHNA and CDR2 YSLEER. Written as DNA, the CDR3 is TGCGCCAGCAGCCAAAGGGCCATCAGCTCCTACAATGAGCAGTTCTTC. Its translation is CASSQRAISSYNEQFF.

This chain connects TRBV19 to TRBJ1-4; D unclear. In germline, CDR1 is LNHDA, CDR2 SQIVND (reference sequence). The length of the CDR3 is 16 residues. V was trimmed by 5 bases and J by 2 bases, leaving 15 bases between them. The CDR3 coding sequence is TGTGCCAGTAGTCCCATCCCGGGGAGGACTAATGAAAAACTGTTTTTT. This sequence encodes CASSPIPGRTNEKLFF.

Details on this clone: This may be a read error, as it is one base from a much larger clone. The chain links TRBV5-4 to TRBJ1-1; D is unresolved. This CDR3 has 11 amino acids. With 2 bases removed from V and 2 bases from J, the gap between germline ends came to 1 base. Per the germline V gene, CDR1 is SGHNT and CDR2 is YYREEE (reference sequence). CDR3: CASSFNTEAFF. In DNA form, the CDR3 reads TGTGCCAGCAGCTTTAACACTGAAGCTTTCTTT.